The clone carrying this T cell receptor (beta chain) appeared once. Antigen unknown. The sample originates from a study of shared clonotypes between healthy human individuals. Background on the study: Each donor contributed plates that comprised three CD4 naive, three CD4 memory, two CD8 naive and one CD8 memory.

Sequencing was performed with immunoSEQ multiplex PCR; in TCRdb, only in-frame clones are kept and a portion is missing. The sample shows millions of clones, roughly 92% of them seen only once. The V gene's germline CDR1 is MNHEY and CDR2 SVGAGI. The germline V and J ends were trimmed by 0 bases and 5 bases, with 7 bases remaining between them. The CDR3 has 13 amino acids. Study findings and constraints: Generation probabilities were higher for clonotypes shared across all four sorted-subset donors than for unshared ones. Approximately 5% of naive CD4 clonotypes were shared across several donors.

The receptor comes from a man aged 18-30 years in good health. The sequenced sample consisted of naive CD4+ T cells sorted from blood. Subset: CD45RA+ positively selected. This rearrangement joins TRBV6-5 to TRBJ1-2, with D hard to call. In DNA, the CDR3 is TGTGCCAGCAGTTACTCGAACAAGTATGGCTACACCTTC. Translated: CASSYSNKYGYTF.